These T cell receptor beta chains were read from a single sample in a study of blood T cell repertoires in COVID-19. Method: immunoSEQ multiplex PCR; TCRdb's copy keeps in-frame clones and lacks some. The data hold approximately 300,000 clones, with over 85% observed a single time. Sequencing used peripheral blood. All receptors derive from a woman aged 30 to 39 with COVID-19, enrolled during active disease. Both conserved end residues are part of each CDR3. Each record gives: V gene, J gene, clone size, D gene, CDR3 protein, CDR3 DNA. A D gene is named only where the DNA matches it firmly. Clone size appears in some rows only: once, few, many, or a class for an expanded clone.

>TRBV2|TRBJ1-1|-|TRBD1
CASSVSGGTEAFF
TGTGCCAGCAGTGTTTCAGGGGGCACTGAAGCTTTCTTT
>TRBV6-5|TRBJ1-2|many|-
CASGRPGDIYGYTF
TGTGCCAGCGGTAGGCCAGGGGATATCTATGGCTACACCTTC
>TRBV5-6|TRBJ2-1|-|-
CASSLLQYNEQFF
TGTGCCAGCAGCTTGCTACAGTACAATGAGCAGTTCTTC
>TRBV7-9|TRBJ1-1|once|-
CASSPTGFTEAFF
TGTGCCAGCAGTCCTACAGGGTTCACTGAAGCTTTCTTT
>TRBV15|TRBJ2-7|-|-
CATSIPGSEQYF
TGTGCCACCAGCATACCGGGGTCCGAGCAGTACTTC
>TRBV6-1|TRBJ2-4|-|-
CASSDASETKNIQYF
TGTGCCAGCAGTGATGCCAGCGAGACCAAAAACATTCAGTACTTC
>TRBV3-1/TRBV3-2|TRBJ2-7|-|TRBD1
CASTDRDRGHEQYF
TGTGCCAGCACGGACCGGGACAGGGGACACGAGCAGTACTTC
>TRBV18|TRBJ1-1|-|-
CASSPTGGRDTEAFF
TGTGCCAGCTCACCAACGGGGGGTCGGGACACTGAAGCTTTCTTT
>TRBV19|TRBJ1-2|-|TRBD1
CASSPTGAYGYTF
TGTGCCAGTAGCCCGACAGGGGCCTATGGCTACACCTTC
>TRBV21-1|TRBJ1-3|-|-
CASSKGGSSEGRSSGNTIYF
TGTGCCAGCAGCAAAGGGGGCTCCTCCGAAGGGCGCTCCTCTGGAAACACCATATATTTT
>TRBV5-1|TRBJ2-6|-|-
CASSFGGANVLTF
TGCGCCAGCAGCTTCGGTGGGGCCAACGTCCTGACTTTC
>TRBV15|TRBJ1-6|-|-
CATSTLAGGNSPLHF
TGTGCCACCAGCACCCTTGCGGGGGGGAATTCACCCCTCCACTTT
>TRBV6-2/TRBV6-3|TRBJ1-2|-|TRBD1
CASSYTGALGYTF
TGTGCCAGCAGTTATACAGGGGCGCTGGGCTACACCTTC
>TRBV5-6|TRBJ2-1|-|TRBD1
CASSNAGGLNWYNEQFF
TGTGCCAGCAGCAATGCAGGGGGCCTAAATTGGTACAATGAGCAGTTCTTC
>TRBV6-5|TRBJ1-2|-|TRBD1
CASRFTPGQGWGYTF
TGTGCCAGCAGGTTTACGCCGGGACAGGGCTGGGGCTACACCTTC
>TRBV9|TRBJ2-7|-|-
CASSGGQQSYEQYF
TGTGCCAGCAGCGGAGGACAGCAATCCTACGAGCAGTACTTC
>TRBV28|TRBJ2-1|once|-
CASRAPTIVNEQFF
TGTGCCAGCAGGGCCCCCACGATTGTGAATGAGCAGTTCTTC
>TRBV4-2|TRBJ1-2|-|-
CASSLLEGAANYGYTF
TGTGCCAGCAGCCTTCTTGAGGGAGCGGCTAACTATGGCTACACCTTC
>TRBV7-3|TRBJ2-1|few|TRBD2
CASSPTSGPYNEQFF
TGTGCCAGCAGCCCAACTAGCGGCCCCTACAATGAGCAGTTCTTC
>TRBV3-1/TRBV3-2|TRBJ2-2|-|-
CASSQDQAGRLRHGELFF
TGTGCCAGCAGCCAAGATCAGGCGGGACGCCTAAGGCACGGGGAGCTGTTTTTT
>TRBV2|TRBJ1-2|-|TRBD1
CASEGGTGESGYTF
TGTGCCAGCGAAGGGGGGACAGGGGAAAGTGGCTACACCTTC
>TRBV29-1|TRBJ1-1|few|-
CSVRGGDTEAFF
TGCAGCGTACGGGGCGGGGACACTGAAGCTTTCTTT
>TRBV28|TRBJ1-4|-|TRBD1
CASSLFPGQGANEKLFF
TGTGCCAGCAGTTTATTTCCCGGACAGGGGGCGAATGAAAAACTGTTTTTT
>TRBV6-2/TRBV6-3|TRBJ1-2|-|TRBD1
CASSSIPDRTQGYGYTF
TGTGCCAGCAGTTCTATCCCGGACAGGACTCAGGGCTATGGCTACACCTTC
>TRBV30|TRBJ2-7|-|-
CAWSALQQGYEQYF
TGTGCCTGGAGTGCACTCCAACAGGGTTACGAGCAGTACTTC
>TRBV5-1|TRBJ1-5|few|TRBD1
CASSKGTGVNQPQHF
TGCGCCAGCAGCAAGGGGACAGGGGTGAATCAGCCCCAGCATTTT
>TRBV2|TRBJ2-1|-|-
CASPESGGGNEQFF
TGTGCCAGCCCGGAGAGCGGAGGAGGGAATGAGCAGTTCTTC
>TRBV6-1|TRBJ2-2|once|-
CASSAMGLSPTGELFF
TGTGCCAGCAGTGCCATGGGACTGTCGCCCACCGGGGAGCTGTTTTTT
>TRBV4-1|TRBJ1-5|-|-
CASSQDLGANQPQHF
TGCGCCAGCAGCCAAGATCTGGGGGCTAATCAGCCCCAGCATTTT
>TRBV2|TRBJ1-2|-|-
CASSDGLGGVHYGYTF
TGTGCCAGCAGTGACGGTCTCGGGGGGGTTCACTATGGCTACACCTTC
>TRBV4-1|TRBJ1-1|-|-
CASSHHVFARNTEAFF
TGCGCCAGCAGCCACCACGTTTTTGCTAGGAACACTGAAGCTTTCTTT
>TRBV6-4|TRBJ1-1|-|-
CASKVQGTPNTEAFF
TGTGCCAGCAAAGTACAGGGTACCCCGAACACTGAAGCTTTCTTT
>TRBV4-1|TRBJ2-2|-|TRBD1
CASSLSPGGGELFF
TGCGCCAGCAGCCTCAGTCCAGGGGGCGGGGAGCTGTTTTTT
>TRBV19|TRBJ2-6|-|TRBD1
CASSIGDRGLGANVLTF
TGTGCCAGTAGTATAGGGGACAGGGGGCTTGGGGCCAACGTCCTGACTTTC
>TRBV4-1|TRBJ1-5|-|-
CASSQNDRSQPQHF
TGCGCCAGCAGCCAAAATGACAGGTCTCAGCCCCAGCATTTT
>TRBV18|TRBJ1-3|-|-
CASSTGSGNTIYF
TGTGCCAGCTCAACAGGTTCTGGAAACACCATATATTTT
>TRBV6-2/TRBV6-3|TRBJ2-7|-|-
CASSPWVRGNYEQYF
TGTGCCAGCAGCCCGTGGGTCCGGGGGAATTACGAGCAGTACTTC